Included here is one T cell receptor beta chain sequence, with context. The CDR3 totals 14 residues. Looked up from germline, CDR1 is SGHKS and CDR2 is YYEKEE (reference sequence). J gave up 6 bases and V 0 bases, and 5 bases lay outside the gene matches. Original data processing: Amplification of reference gene primers provided the estimated nucleated cell counts. The method was immunoSEQ multiplex PCR; TCRdb's version includes in-frame clones alone and lacks a portion of them. The DNA was the basis for D and trimming; V, J and clone size are from that table. The table shows around 15,000 clones, with 89% occurring only once. The source of the sample is a study of blood T cell repertoires in COVID-19. Across the whole study: The study drew acute and convalescent COVID-19 samples from the United States, Italy and Spain. T cells, B-cell-depleted T cells, or PBMCs supplied cDNA or gDNA.

The clonotype comes from a man aged 80 or over with acute or convalescent COVID-19. Sequencing was done on a sample of peripheral blood. V and J are TRBV5-5 and TRBJ2-7; TRBD1 matches at 8 bases. CDR3 in DNA: TGTGCCAGCAGCTTGGTGACAGGGGATCGCGAGCAGTACTTC. Translated, it gives CASSLVTGDREQYF.